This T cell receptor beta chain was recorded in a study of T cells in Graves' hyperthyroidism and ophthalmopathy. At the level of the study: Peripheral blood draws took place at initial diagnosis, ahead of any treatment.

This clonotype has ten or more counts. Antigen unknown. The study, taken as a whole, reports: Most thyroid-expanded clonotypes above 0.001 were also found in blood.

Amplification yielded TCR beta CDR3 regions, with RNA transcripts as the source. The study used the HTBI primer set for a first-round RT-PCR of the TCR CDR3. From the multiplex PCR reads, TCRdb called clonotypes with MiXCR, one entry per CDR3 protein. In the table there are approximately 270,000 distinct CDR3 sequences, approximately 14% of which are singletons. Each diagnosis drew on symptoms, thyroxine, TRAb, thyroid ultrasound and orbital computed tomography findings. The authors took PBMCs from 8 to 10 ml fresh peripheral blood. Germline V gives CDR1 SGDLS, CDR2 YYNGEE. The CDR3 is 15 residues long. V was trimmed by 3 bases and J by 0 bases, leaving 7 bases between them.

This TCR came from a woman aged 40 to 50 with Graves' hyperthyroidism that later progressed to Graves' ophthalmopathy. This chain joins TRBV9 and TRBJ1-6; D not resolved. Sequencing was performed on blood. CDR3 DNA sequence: TGTGCCAGCAGCGCCGAGGGCTCCTATAATTCACCCCTCCACTTT. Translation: CASSAEGSYNSPLHF. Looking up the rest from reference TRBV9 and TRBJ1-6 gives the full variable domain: DSGVTQTPKHLITATGQRVTLRCSPRSGDLSVYWYQQSLDQGLQFLIQYYNGEERAKGNILERFSAQQFPDLHSELNLSSLELGDSALYFCASSAEGSYNSPLHFGNGTRLTVT.